This T cell receptor beta chain was profiled in a study of blood T cells in healthy people across ages. This clonotype was observed at least ten times. Its antigen is as yet unknown. The authors ran a second PCR of about 7 to 12 cycles using a sample-barcoded 5' primer and a J-beta primer mix. Each CDR3 protein is one row after TCRdb ran MiXCR on the 5' RACE reads. The table records 600,000 to 800,000 distinct CDR3 sequences, 52% of them present only once. V was clipped by 10 bases and J by 9 bases; unmatched bases: 17. The CDR3 extends over 16 amino acids. Germline V CDR1 and CDR2: MDHEN, SYDVKM. General study points: Per million T cells, the diversity of TCR beta decreased roughly linearly as age advanced. Estimates drawn from one million T cells were deemed to understate diversity.

The chain uses TRBV28 and TRBJ2-1; TRBD1 aligns across 11 bases. This sequence was found in a woman aged 80 or older in good health. The sequenced material came from blood. CDR3 coding DNA: TGTGCCACCAACAGGGACAGGGGGAACCTCTACGGTGAGCAGTTCTTC. Its protein product is CATNRDRGNLYGEQFF.